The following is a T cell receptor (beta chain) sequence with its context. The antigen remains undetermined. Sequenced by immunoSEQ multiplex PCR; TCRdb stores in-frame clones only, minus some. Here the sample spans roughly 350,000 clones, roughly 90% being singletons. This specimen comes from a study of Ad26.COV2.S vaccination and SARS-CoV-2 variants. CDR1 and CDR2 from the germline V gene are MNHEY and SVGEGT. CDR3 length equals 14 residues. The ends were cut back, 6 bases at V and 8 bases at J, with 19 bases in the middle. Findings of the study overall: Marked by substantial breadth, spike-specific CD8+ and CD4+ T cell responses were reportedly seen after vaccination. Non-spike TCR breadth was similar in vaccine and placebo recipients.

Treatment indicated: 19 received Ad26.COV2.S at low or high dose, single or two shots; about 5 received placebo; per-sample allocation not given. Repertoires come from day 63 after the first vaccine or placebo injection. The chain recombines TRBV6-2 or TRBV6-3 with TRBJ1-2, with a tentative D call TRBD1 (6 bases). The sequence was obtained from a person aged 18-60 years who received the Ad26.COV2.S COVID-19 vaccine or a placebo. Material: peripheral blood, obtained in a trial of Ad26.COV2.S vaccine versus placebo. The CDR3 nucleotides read TGTGCCAGCAGCCCCCAAGGGGGGCCAGGGGGCTACACCTTC. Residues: CASSPQGGPGGYTF.